The 32 T cell receptor beta chains below were found in one sample sequenced in a study of graft-versus-host responses after intestinal transplantation. The antigens of these receptors remain unknown. The table came from immunoSEQ multiplex PCR; TCRdb's copy has only in-frame clones and leaves some out. This table has about 93,000 clones, over 80% appearing once. The sequences come from unstimulated CD8+ T cells sorted from spleen or lymph node cells, collected before intestinal transplant. These receptors came from a human donor who received an intestinal transplant.

Written as DNA, the CDR3 is TGTGCCAGCAGTCTGATGACAGGGTCCCCCTATGGCTACACCTTC. The encoded protein is CASSLMTGSPYGYTF. The chain employs TRBV27 and TRBJ1-2; 7 positions match TRBD1. Germline values: CDR1 MNHEY, CDR2 SMNVEV (reference sequence). V shed 5 bases, J shed 4 bases, and the junction held 10 bases outside the gene matches. This CDR3 has 15 residues.

V gene TRBV4-1 combines with J gene TRBJ2-5, with TRBD2 identical over 10 bases. Germline V CDR1 and CDR2: MGHRA, YSYEKL. V was clipped by 1 base and J by 2 bases; unmatched bases: 1. The CDR3 spans 15 residues. The DNA for the CDR3 is TGCGCCAGCAGCCAAGGGACTAGCGGACAAGAGACCCAGTACTTC. Translation: CASSQGTSGQETQYF.

The chain has TRBV10-3 and TRBJ1-6; the D gene is possibly TRBD1 (5 bases). This CDR3 region has 16 residues. V was pared by 0 bases and J by 6 bases, with 12 bases between. Germline CDR1 and CDR2: ENHRY and SYGVKD. CDR3 residues: CAISESNDSSNSPLHF. Here the CDR3 DNA reads TGTGCCATCAGTGAGTCGAACGACAGTAGTAATTCACCCCTCCACTTT.

V and J are TRBV7-8 and TRBJ1-4; D is unclear. Trimming cost V 3 bases and J 2 bases, with 7 bases left between them. The CDR3 length is 14 residues. The germline CDR1 and CDR2 sequences are SGHVS and FQNEAQ. CDR3 amino acids: CASSFYSTNEKLFF. DNA of the CDR3: TGTGCCAGCAGCTTTTATTCGACTAATGAAAAACTGTTTTTT. Complete variable domain (other parts from reference TRBV7-8 and TRBJ1-4): GAGVSQSPRYKVAKRGQDVALRCDPISGHVSLFWYQQALGQGPEFLTYFQNEAQLDKSGLPSDRFFAERPEGSVSTLKIQRTQQEDSAVYLCASSFYSTNEKLFFGSGTQLSVL.

The gene calls are TRBV6-4 and TRBJ1-1; tentative D call: TRBD1 (5 bases). Germline CDR1 reads MRHNA; CDR2 reads SNTAGT. V lost 6 bases and J lost 0, with 14 bases in between. The CDR3 length is 15 residues. The CDR3 DNA sequence: TGTGCCAGCAGCGTTGGAGGGGATCTGAACACTGAAGCTTTCTTT. Its translation: CASSVGGDLNTEAFF.

The chain uses TRBV7-6 and TRBJ1-1; 7 bases line up with TRBD1. Germline V gives CDR1 SGHVS, CDR2 FNYEAQ. Unmatched junction bases numbered 6, after V lost 5 bases and J lost 3 bases. This CDR3 comprises 14 residues. CDR3 sequence reads: CASSPGQVHTEAFF. CDR3 coding DNA: TGTGCCAGCAGCCCCGGACAGGTTCACACTGAAGCTTTCTTT.

The chain carries TRBV7-3 and TRBJ2-3, with TRBD2 identical over 12 bases. The CDR3 contains 15 residues. Germline loops: CDR1 SGHTA, CDR2 FQGTGA. V was pared by 5 bases and J by 1 base, with 1 base of the junction left unmatched. CDR3 in amino acids: CASSRTSGGTDTQYF. The CDR3 DNA reads TGTGCCAGCAGCCGGACTAGCGGGGGCACAGATACGCAGTATTTT.

On this clone itself: This sample includes further DNA sequences coding for the same CDR3. The chain uses TRBV6-5 and TRBJ2-7, with unresolved D. The CDR3 length is 13 residues. V was shortened by 6 bases and J by 1 base, with 10 bases between the two germline ends. Germline lookup yields CDR1 MNHEY and CDR2 SVGAGI. The CDR3 DNA is TGTGCCAGCAGCTCAGGTCCATCCTACGAGCAGTACTTC. Amino acids: CASSSGPSYEQYF.

With regard to this clone: At one end the junction does not follow the germline gene, possibly because of a read error. Other nucleotide sequences in the sample specify the same CDR3. The chain is built from TRBV7-6 and TRBJ2-7; D is ambiguous. The CDR3 is 13 amino acids. From germline, CDR1 is SGHVS and CDR2 FNYEAQ. The DNA for the CDR3 is TGTGCTAGCAGCGCCGACACCATGTGGGAGCAGTACTTC. Amino acid sequence: CASSADTMWEQYF.

The V and J genes are TRBV9 and TRBJ2-2, with D tentatively TRBD1 (6 bases). The CDR3 runs 14 residues. CDR1 and CDR2 from the germline V gene are SGDLS and YYNGEE. V was trimmed by 4 bases and J by 4 bases, leaving 11 bases between them. The CDR3 region is CASSPWTATGELFF. The CDR3 nucleotides read TGTGCCAGCAGCCCCTGGACAGCCACCGGGGAGCTGTTTTTT.

The chain links TRBV6-5 to TRBJ1-4; no definite D call. From germline, CDR1 is MNHEY and CDR2 SVGAGI. Trimming pared 4 bases from V and 2 bases from J, leaving 14 bases between. This CDR3 is built from 16 residues. CDR3 bases: TGTGCCAGCAGTTCCTCCCTCTTGCGGACTAATGAAAAACTGTTTTTT. Translation: CASSSSLLRTNEKLFF.

The chain joins TRBV9 to TRBJ1-1; 10 bases are a match to TRBD1. Germline CDR1 SGDLS, CDR2 YYNGEE. After removal of 5 bases from V and 8 bases from J, the junction contained 9 bases not matched to a gene. The CDR3 sequence is 14 residues long. The CDR3: CASSRRDRGPEAFF. The CDR3 DNA follows: TGTGCCAGCAGTCGCCGGGACAGGGGCCCGGAAGCTTTCTTT.

J is TRBJ2-5 and V is TRBV30, with 8 bases that match TRBD1. The CDR3 runs to 14 residues. The V gene's germline CDR1 is GTSNPN and CDR2 SVGIG (reference sequence). The trim removed 3 bases at V and 1 base at J, leaving 4 bases unmatched. The DNA for the CDR3 is TGTGCCTGGAGCCCCGGGACAGGCCAAGAGACCCAGTACTTC. Residues: CAWSPGTGQETQYF.

CDR3 amino acids: CASAQPGGTNEKLFF. Here the CDR3 DNA reads TGTGCCAGCGCTCAACCCGGCGGCACTAATGAAAAACTGTTTTTT. V and J are TRBV7-9 and TRBJ1-4; D unclear. The CDR3 runs to 15 residues. Germline V gives CDR1 SEHNR, CDR2 FQNEAQ (reference sequence). Trimming shortened V by 8 bases and J by 2 bases, and 15 bases separated the two germline ends.

The CDR3 region is CASSHTSYNEQFF. Here the CDR3 DNA reads TGTGCCAGTAGCCATACATCCTACAATGAGCAGTTCTTC. V is TRBV19 and J is TRBJ2-1; D is uncertain. The V gene lost 6 bases and the J gene lost 1 base, with 7 bases spanning the gap. CDR1 is LNHDA and CDR2 is SQIVND in the germline V gene (reference sequence). CDR3 length: 13 amino acids.

The chain employs TRBV30 and TRBJ1-1; D is undetermined. The CDR3 consists of 11 residues. Germline CDR1 reads GTSNPN; CDR2 reads SVGIG (reference sequence). The V and J ends lost 5 bases and 1 base respectively, with 5 bases between them. CDR3 sequence: CAWGRNTEAFF. The DNA of the CDR3 is TGTGCCTGGGGGAGGAACACTGAAGCTTTCTTT.

The J gene is TRBJ2-2, the V gene TRBV4-1; possible D gene TRBD2, 6 bases. CDR3 length equals 16 residues. Germline V CDR1 and CDR2: MGHRA, YSYEKL. Trimming removed 0 bases from V and 3 bases from J, with 11 bases in between. CDR3 sequence (DNA): TGCGCCAGCAGCCAAGAAGCGGGCGTATACACCGGGGAGCTGTTTTTT. It is translated as CASSQEAGVYTGELFF.

The chain combines TRBV10-1 with TRBJ1-5, with D uncertain. The V gene's germline CDR1 is WNHNN and CDR2 SYGVQD (reference sequence). Trimming stripped 0 bases from V and 6 bases from J, with 12 bases between. The CDR3 covers 15 residues. The CDR3 region has the DNA TGCGCCAGCAGTGAGTCGACCGGGTTAGGTCAGCCCCAGCATTTT. As protein: CASSESTGLGQPQHF.

The rearrangement joins TRBV6-1 to TRBJ2-3; 8 bases are shared with TRBD1. The ends lost 5 bases at V and 9 bases at J; junction bases unmatched: 4. Germline values: CDR1 MNHNS, CDR2 SASEGT. This CDR3 contains 12 residues. CDR3: CASSLDRGTQYF. The CDR3 nucleotides read TGTGCCAGCAGTTTAGACAGGGGCACGCAGTATTTT.

This clone was recorded once. J is TRBJ1-6 and V is TRBV4-3, with 8 positions matching TRBD1. Germline assignment: CDR1 LGHNA and CDR2 YSLEER. Trimming cost V 4 bases and J 9 bases; bases outside gene matches: 5. The CDR3 totals 14 residues. The CDR3 DNA follows: TGCGCCAGCAGCCGGGGACAGGCGGGTTCACCCCTCCACTTT. Protein: CASSRGQAGSPLHF.

V usage is TRBV7-9 and J usage is TRBJ1-4; TRBD1 might be the D (5 bases). From germline, CDR1 is SEHNR and CDR2 FQNEAQ (reference sequence). The V and J ends lost 5 bases and 6 bases respectively, with 16 bases between them. The CDR3 sequence is 15 residues long. The CDR3 DNA reads as TGTGCCAGCAGCGCGGAGTACAGGATCGATGAAAAACTGTTTTTT. This translates into CASSAEYRIDEKLFF.

Written as DNA, the CDR3 is TGTGCCAGCTCGGCAGAAGAACTGGATACCGGGACAGCCTATGGCTACACCTTC. The encoded protein is CASSAEELDTGTAYGYTF. The chain couples TRBV18 to TRBJ1-2; 7 bases agree with TRBD1. V gave up 6 bases and J gave up 4 bases; unmatched junction bases: 20. Per the germline V gene, CDR1 is KGHSH and CDR2 is LQKENI. This CDR3 is built from 18 residues.

J is TRBJ2-7 and V is TRBV27; no clear D gene. The CDR3 covers 14 residues. CDR1 MNHEY and CDR2 SMNVEV come from the germline V gene (reference sequence). V lost 6 bases and J 4 bases, leaving 16 bases between the germline ends. CDR3 DNA sequence: TGTGCCAGCAGCCCCTCCCCGGGTCAGTACGAGCAGTACTTC. This sequence encodes CASSPSPGQYEQYF.

This chain joins TRBV9 and TRBJ1-1; TRBD1 matches 9 bases. Germline V gives CDR1 SGDLS, CDR2 YYNGEE. The CDR3 contains 15 residues. Trimming took 0 bases from V and 5 from J; bases not matched to a gene: 5. As DNA, the CDR3 is TGTGCCAGCAGCGTAGCGGGGACAGGGATAACTGAAGCTTTCTTT. As protein: CASSVAGTGITEAFF.

The J gene is TRBJ2-7, the V gene TRBV7-8; D call uncertain. Trimming stripped 1 base from V and 1 base from J, with 8 bases between. This CDR3 contains 14 residues. Germline CDR1 is SGHVS and CDR2 is FQNEAQ. The CDR3: CASSLGGTSYEQYF. The CDR3 nucleotides are TGTGCCAGCAGCTTAGGTGGCACGTCCTACGAGCAGTACTTC.

The chain combines TRBV19 with TRBJ2-3; 16 bases match TRBD2. This CDR3 has 17 amino acids. The V and J ends lost 7 bases and 3 bases, in that order; junction bases with no gene match: 7. Germline CDR1 is LNHDA and CDR2 is SQIVND (reference sequence). CDR3 sequence (DNA): TGTGCCAGTAAAACGGGACTAGCGGGAGGGCCTACAGATACGCAGTATTTT. Translating it yields CASKTGLAGGPTDTQYF.

The chain is built from TRBV19 and TRBJ2-7, with a possible D match to TRBD2 (6 bases). V was clipped by 5 bases and J by 3 bases, with 14 bases between them. This CDR3 has 14 residues. Per the germline V gene, CDR1 is LNHDA and CDR2 is SQIVND (reference sequence). DNA for the CDR3: TGTGCCAGTAGTCGCCGGGACTTATACTACGAGCAGTACTTC. This sequence encodes CASSRRDLYYEQYF.

The chain carries TRBV6-5 and TRBJ1-1; TRBD1 might be the D (5 bases). This CDR3 is built from 15 residues. Deletions cut 0 bases from V and 0 bases from J, with 8 bases between. Germline V gene lookup returns CDR1 MNHEY and CDR2 SVGAGI. CDR3 protein: CASSYSRQMNTEAFF. In DNA form, the CDR3 reads TGTGCCAGCAGTTACTCGCGACAGATGAACACTGAAGCTTTCTTT.

V gene TRBV5-8 combines with J gene TRBJ2-7; D is perhaps TRBD1 (5 bases). The CDR3 has 14 amino acids. Per germline, CDR1 SGHTS and CDR2 YDEGEE. V was clipped by 0 bases and J by 7 bases, with 14 bases between them. The CDR3 is CASSLVGRTTEQYF. CDR3 nucleotide sequence: TGTGCCAGCAGCTTGGTTGGGCGGACAACGGAGCAGTACTTC.

The chain links TRBV28 to TRBJ2-5; the match to TRBD1 covers 8 bases. J gave up 3 bases and V 1 base, and 13 bases lay outside the gene matches. This CDR3 is 18 amino acids long. Germline assignment: CDR1 MDHEN and CDR2 SYDVKM. The CDR3 DNA is TGTGCCAGCAGTTTATTAATGGGGGGACAGGACCGAGAAGAGACCCAGTACTTC. It encodes CASSLLMGGQDREETQYF.

This clone has only one observation. CDR3 residues: CASSSVQDSYTGELFF. The DNA for the CDR3 is TGTGCCAGCAGCTCTGTTCAAGACTCCTACACCGGGGAGCTGTTTTTT. V is TRBV13 and J is TRBJ2-2; D is unresolved. V gave up 4 bases and J gave up 3 bases, with 15 bases separating them. Germline V lookup: CDR1 PRHDT, CDR2 FYEKMQ (reference sequence). This CDR3 has 16 amino acids.

This rearrangement joins TRBV27 to TRBJ1-1, with D possibly being TRBD1 (5 bases). The CDR3 is 14 amino acids. V shed 7 bases and J shed 1 base, with 13 bases lying between them. Looked up from germline, CDR1 is MNHEY and CDR2 is SMNVEV (reference sequence). The CDR3 DNA follows: TGTGCCAGCACCTTGGGGGGTGCGAACACTGAAGCTTTCTTT. It translates to CASTLGGANTEAFF.